The TCR beta chain under discussion was sequenced for a study of beta chain features in type 1 diabetes. Study-level findings and limits: Shorter TCRB CDR3s, moderately but significantly so, marked every one of the four CD4+ subsets in Type 1 diabetes patients. The question left open here concerned HLA type influencing TCRB rearrangement. Type 1 diabetes patients had VDJ junctions that carried fewer insertions and more deletions. The study found that naive, central memory and Treg TCRB repertoires appeared more similar in patients than in healthy donors.

With respect to this clone: Its antigen is not known. This sample includes further DNA sequences coding for the same CDR3.

Per germline, CDR1 DFQATT and CDR2 SNEGSKA (reference sequence). The CDR3 is 11 residues long. V gave up 6 bases and J gave up 0 bases, with 3 bases separating them. TCRB transcripts that were expressed got sequenced, as all of the isolated RNA had been reverse transcribed. The protocol was immunoSEQ multiplex PCR, while the TCRdb copy is restricted to in-frame clones and leaves out a portion. The sample lists 300,000 to 450,000 clones; roughly 12% were seen once. This chain joins TRBV20-1 and TRBJ1-3; the D is unclear. Sequenced sample: naive CD4+ T cells from blood. This clonotype originated in a woman between 18 and 29 years old with type 1 diabetes. The CDR3 is CSASSGNTIYF. CDR3 in DNA: TGCAGTGCCAGCTCTGGAAACACCATATATTTT.